This entry concerns a single T cell receptor (beta chain). No antigen is known for it. Germline V lookup: CDR1 MNHEY, CDR2 SMNVEV (reference sequence). The CDR3 runs 15 residues. The V and J ends lost 7 bases and 8 bases respectively, with 22 bases between them. This specimen belongs to a study of T cell responses to AZD1222 COVID-19 vaccine. Study context: It was second doses at about 4 or about 12 weeks that were pooled.

Findings and limits, study-wide: Within unmutated variant regions lay the reported targets of nearly half of spike-specific TCRs. When two AZD1222 doses had been given, Spike-specific TCR breadth and depth rose.

TCRdb keeps only in-frame clones here, not all; method: immunoSEQ multiplex PCR. The sample comprises about 120,000 clones, approximately 90% of which are singletons, and roughly 2.4% rests with the top ten. The source material was peripheral blood, sampled on day 0 of AZD1222 vaccination. The chain has TRBV27 and TRBJ2-3; D gene uncertain. The sequence was collected from an adult in good health. Here the CDR3 DNA reads TGTGCCAGCACCTCCCTTGGGCCTGGGTCGCGTACGCAGTATTTT. Protein product: CASTSLGPGSRTQYF.